The T cell receptor beta chain described here comes from a study of control samples from healthy donors and cancer patients. With 3 bases clipped from V and 4 bases from J, the junction kept 5 bases outside the gene matches. Germline V lookup: CDR1 MGHRA, CDR2 YSYEKL. This CDR3 region has 15 residues. Profiling relied on immunoSEQ multiplex PCR, and the TCRdb table lists in-frame clones only, not all of them. There are approximately 170,000 clones in the sample; roughly 92% occur only once, and about 1.4% lies in the top ten. This receptor was taken from a man aged 30 to 45 in good health. Sequenced input: blood. This sequence joins TRBV4-1 and TRBJ1-4; the match to TRBD1 covers 7 bases. CDR3 DNA: TGCGCCAGCAGCCAGGGCGACAGGGATAATGAAAAACTGTTTTTT. Translated: CASSQGDRDNEKLFF.